This T cell receptor (beta chain) was sequenced in a study of memory CD4+ T cells and cytomegalovirus serostatus. General observations from the study: The CMV-associated TCR signature appears largely within the CD4+ memory repertoire.

CDR1 and CDR2 from the germline V gene are WSHSY and SAAADI. The CDR3 loop spans 13 amino acids. V was pared by 6 bases and J by 7 bases, with 15 bases between. In its sample, this clone was seen once. Its specificity is unknown. Assay: immunoSEQ multiplex PCR; the TCRdb copy retains only in-frame clones and omits some. The sample has about 52,000 clones; more than 70% are singletons. The sort gate was single viable CD3+CD4+CD8-CD45RO+ cells for memory CD4+ T cells. Total CD4+ T cells were enriched by CD4 positive selection. The receptor comes from an adult in good health and CMV-seropositive. Material: memory CD4+ T cells from blood. This chain links TRBV10-2 with TRBJ1-2; D is undetermined. The CDR3 reads CASRDGIVGGYTF. CDR3 coding DNA: TGCGCCAGCAGGGATGGGATAGTAGGTGGCTACACCTTC.